A single sample gave rise to the 12 T cell receptor beta chains below, sequenced in a study of blood T cells in healthy people across ages. The use of a sample-barcoded 5' primer and a J-beta primer mix characterized a second PCR of roughly 7 to 11 cycles. MiXCR, applied by TCRdb to the 5' RACE reads, yields one record per CDR3 protein. The repertoire holds about 1.5 million distinct CDR3 sequences, with under 55% as singletons. Sequencing was done on a sample of blood. All receptors derive from a woman aged 18-29 years in good health.

Here the CDR3 reads CSVEVREAWYNEQFF. CDR3 DNA sequence: TGCAGCGTTGAAGTGCGGGAGGCGTGGTACAATGAGCAGTTCTTC. The rearrangement links TRBV29-1 to TRBJ2-1; 8 positions agree with TRBD2. This CDR3 spans 15 amino acids. The germline CDR1 and CDR2 sequences are SQVTM and ANQGSEA. The trim removed 1 base at V and 4 bases at J, leaving 6 bases unmatched.

This chain connects TRBV3-1 to TRBJ2-1; 9 bases map to TRBD2. J gave up 7 bases and V 4 bases, and 8 bases lay outside the gene matches. Germline V gene lookup returns CDR1 LGHDT and CDR2 YNNKEL (reference sequence). CDR3 size: 15 residues. The CDR3 DNA sequence: TGTGCCAGCAGCCCAACCCCAGCGGGGGGAAATGAGCAGTTCTTC. Protein sequence: CASSPTPAGGNEQFF.

The chain links TRBV28 to TRBJ2-5; D is undetermined. The V gene lost 3 bases and the J gene lost 2 bases, with 13 bases spanning the gap. The CDR3 spans 15 residues. Per the germline V gene, CDR1 is MDHEN and CDR2 is SYDVKM. In nucleotides, the CDR3 is TGTGCCAGCAGTTTCCCCCCCGGGCTACAAGAGACCCAGTACTTC. This codes for CASSFPPGLQETQYF.

The chain carries TRBV29-1 and TRBJ2-5, with 7 bases lining up with TRBD1. The CDR3 is 14 amino acids. Germline V gives CDR1 SQVTM, CDR2 ANQGSEA. After removal of 5 bases from V and 3 bases from J, the junction contained 9 bases not matched to a gene. Here the CDR3 reads CSVSYSQGKETQYF. DNA of the CDR3: TGCAGCGTTTCATATTCACAGGGGAAAGAGACCCAGTACTTC.

The chain has TRBV12-3 or TRBV12-4 and TRBJ1-1, with D possibly matching TRBD1 (6 bases). Trimming stripped 7 bases from V and 2 bases from J, with 14 bases between. The CDR3 loop spans 14 amino acids. CDR3 loop: CASTPDSSNTEAFF. The CDR3 DNA follows: TGTGCCAGCACCCCGGACAGTTCTAACACTGAAGCTTTCTTT.

On this clonotype itself: One junction end disagrees with the germline gene, perhaps due to a read error. The V gene is TRBV12-3 or TRBV12-4, the J gene TRBJ2-3; the match to TRBD1 covers 7 bases. The CDR3 totals 15 residues. The CDR3 DNA reads TGTGCCAGCAGTTTTGGAACAGTGGGGACAGATATGCAGTATTTC. Its protein is CASSFGTVGTDMQYF.

The rearrangement uses TRBV7-9 and TRBJ2-7; a possible D gene is TRBD1 (6 bases). CDR1 SEHNR and CDR2 FQNEAQ come from the germline V gene (reference sequence). V was shortened by 2 bases and J by 2 bases, with 16 bases between the two germline ends. The CDR3 is 16 residues long. The CDR3 nucleotides read TGTGCCAGCAGCTTACCGCCGGGACATTTTACCTACGAGCAGTACTTC. Its translation: CASSLPPGHFTYEQYF.

The chain recombines TRBV7-9 with TRBJ2-1, with 9 bases identical to TRBD2. CDR1 SEHNR and CDR2 FQNEAQ come from the germline V gene (reference sequence). CDR3 length equals 19 residues. V dropped 5 bases and J dropped 0; count of bases not matched to a gene: 14. CDR3 loop: CASSPTSLGSGGSYNEQFF. As DNA, the CDR3 is TGTGCCAGCAGCCCAACCTCCCTTGGTAGCGGGGGCTCCTACAATGAGCAGTTCTTC.

This sequence joins TRBV2 and TRBJ1-1; 7 bases are a match to TRBD1. Germline V CDR1 and CDR2: SNHLY, FYNNEI. V lost 6 bases to trimming and J lost 5 bases; unmatched junction nucleotides: 6. This CDR3 has 13 amino acids. The CDR3 coding sequence is TGTGCCAGCAGGACGCAGGGGGGTACTGAAGCTTTCTTT. Amino acids: CASRTQGGTEAFF.

Concerning this clonotype itself: A read error may account for a junction end that differs from germline. The rearrangement uses TRBV30 and TRBJ2-4; possibly TRBD2 for D (6 bases). This CDR3 contains 11 residues. Germline-derived CDR1 and CDR2 are GTSNPN and SVGIG (reference sequence). CDR3 bases: TGTGCCGGGAGTGGCGGGGACCGTTGGTACTTC. It translates to CAGSGGDRWYF.

The V and J genes are TRBV5-6 and TRBJ1-1; D not resolved. The ends were cut back, 2 bases at V and 3 bases at J, with 17 bases in the middle. Germline lookup yields CDR1 SGHDT and CDR2 YYEEEE. The CDR3 has 16 residues. The CDR3 here is CASSFVWRSWDTEAFF. CDR3 bases: TGTGCCAGCAGCTTCGTGTGGAGGTCCTGGGACACTGAAGCTTTCTTT.

CDR3 residues: CASSYRRGRDNEQFF. The CDR3 region has the DNA TGTGCCAGCAGTTACCGCAGGGGGCGGGACAATGAGCAGTTCTTC. The chain uses TRBV6-2 or TRBV6-3 and TRBJ2-1; 8 bases align to TRBD1. The CDR3 extends over 15 amino acids. The germline V gene has CDR1 MNHEY and CDR2 SVGEGT. The junction had 5 bases not matched to a gene; V was cut back by 2 bases and J by 5 bases.